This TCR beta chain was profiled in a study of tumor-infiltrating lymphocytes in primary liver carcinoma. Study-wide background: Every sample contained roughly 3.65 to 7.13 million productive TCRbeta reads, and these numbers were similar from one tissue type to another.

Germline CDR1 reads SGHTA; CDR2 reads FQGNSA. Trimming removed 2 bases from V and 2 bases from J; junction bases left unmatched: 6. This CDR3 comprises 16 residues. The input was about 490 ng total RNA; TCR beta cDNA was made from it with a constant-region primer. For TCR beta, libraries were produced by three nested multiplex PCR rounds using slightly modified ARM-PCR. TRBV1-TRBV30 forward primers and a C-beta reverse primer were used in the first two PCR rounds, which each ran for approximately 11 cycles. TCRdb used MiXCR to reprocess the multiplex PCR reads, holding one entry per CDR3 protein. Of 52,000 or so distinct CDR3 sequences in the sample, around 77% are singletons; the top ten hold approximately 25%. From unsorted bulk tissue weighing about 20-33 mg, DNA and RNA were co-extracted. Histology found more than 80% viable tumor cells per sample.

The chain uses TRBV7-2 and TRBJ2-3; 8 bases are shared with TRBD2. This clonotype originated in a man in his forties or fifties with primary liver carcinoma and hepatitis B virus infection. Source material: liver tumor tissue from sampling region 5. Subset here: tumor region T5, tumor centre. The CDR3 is CASSLLGSGDTDTQYF. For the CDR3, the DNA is TGTGCCAGCAGCTTACTTGGTAGCGGGGACACAGATACGCAGTATTTT.